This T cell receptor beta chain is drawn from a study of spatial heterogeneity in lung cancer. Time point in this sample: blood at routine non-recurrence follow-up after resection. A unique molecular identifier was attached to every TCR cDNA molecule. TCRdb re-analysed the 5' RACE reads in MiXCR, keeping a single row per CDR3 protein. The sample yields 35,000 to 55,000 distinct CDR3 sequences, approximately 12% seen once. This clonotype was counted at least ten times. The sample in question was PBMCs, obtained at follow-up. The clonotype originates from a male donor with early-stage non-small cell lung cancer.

CDR3 region: CASSFAQRGINEQFF. The CDR3 DNA sequence: TGTGCCAGCAGTTTTGCGCAGCGGGGTATCAATGAGCAGTTCTTC. V gene TRBV28 combines with J gene TRBJ2-1, with 7 bases aligning to TRBD2. Germline CDR1 reads MDHEN; CDR2 reads SYDVKM. The length of the CDR3 is 15 residues. V dropped 3 bases and J dropped 6; count of bases not matched to a gene: 8.